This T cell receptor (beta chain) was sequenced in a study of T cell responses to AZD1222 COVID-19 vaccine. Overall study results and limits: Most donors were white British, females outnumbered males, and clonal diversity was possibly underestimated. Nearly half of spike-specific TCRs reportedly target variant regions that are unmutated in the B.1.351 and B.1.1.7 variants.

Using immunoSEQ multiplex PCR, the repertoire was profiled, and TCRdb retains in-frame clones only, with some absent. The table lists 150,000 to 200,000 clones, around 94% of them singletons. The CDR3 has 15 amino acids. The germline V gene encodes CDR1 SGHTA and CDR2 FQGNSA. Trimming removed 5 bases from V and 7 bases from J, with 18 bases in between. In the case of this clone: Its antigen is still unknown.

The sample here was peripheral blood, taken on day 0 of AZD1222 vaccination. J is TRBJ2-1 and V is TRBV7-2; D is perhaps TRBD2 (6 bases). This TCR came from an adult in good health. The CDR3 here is CASSEGGAVGNEQFF. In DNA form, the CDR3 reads TGTGCCAGCAGCGAAGGAGGGGCGGTAGGGAATGAGCAGTTCTTC.